The entry below describes one TCR beta chain. Germline V lookup: CDR1 SGHVS, CDR2 FQNEAQ. CDR3 size: 15 residues. This specimen belongs to a study of T cells expressing NK-cell markers. About the study: Sorted CD3+CD56-NKG2C+, CD3+CD56+NKG2C- and CD3+CD56+NKG2C+ T cells were the source of the TCR beta repertoires.

TCRdb re-called the 5' RACE reads and shows each CDR3 protein once, DNA omitted. The repertoire shows some 390,000 distinct CDR3 sequences; the top ten hold around 10%. The rearrangement uses TRBV7-8 and TRBJ1-2; TCRdb lists TRBD1, though no DNA is available to test this call. The receptor comes from a woman aged 45-60 years in good health. The sample consisted of blood T cells: a sorted CD56 or NKG2C T cell subset, CD4+ or CD8+ T cells, or bulk PBMC T cells (not recorded which). The CDR3 sequence is CASSLPGTALYGYTF.